The 3 T cell receptor beta chains given below trace back to one sample, sequenced in a study of Graves' ophthalmopathy and Graves' hyperthyroidism. RNA transcripts were the source from which TCR beta CDR3 regions were amplified. A first-round RT-PCR used HTBI primers, followed by a second-round multiplex PCR. TCRdb reprocessed the multiplex PCR reads via MiXCR and lists one record per CDR3 protein. The profile shows about 220,000 distinct CDR3 sequences, 20% to 25% of them singletons. What was sequenced was peripheral blood. These receptors all stem from a woman in her forties or fifties with Graves' ophthalmopathy.

This clonotype has a count of ten or more. This chain joins TRBV5-1 and TRBJ2-7; D is uncertain. This CDR3 spans 12 amino acids. V gave up 5 bases and J gave up 5 bases, with 11 bases separating them. Per germline, CDR1 SGHRS and CDR2 YFSETQ. The CDR3 loop reads CASSADEDEQYF. CDR3 coding DNA: TGCGCCAGCAGTGCCGATGAGGACGAGCAGTACTTC.

The CDR3: CASSLASGWEQYF. The CDR3, as DNA: TGTGCCAGCAGCTTAGCTAGTGGCTGGGAGCAGTACTTC. The chain is built from TRBV11-2 and TRBJ2-7; unclear D gene. CDR3 length equals 13 residues. The V gene's germline CDR1 is SGHAT and CDR2 FQNNGV. Trimming removed 1 base from V and 7 bases from J, with 11 bases in between.

A remark on this clonotype: A much larger clonotype is one base distant, so this may be a read error. The V and J genes are TRBV29-1 and TRBJ1-2; the D gene is possibly TRBD1 (6 bases). CDR3 length equals 12 residues. Per germline, CDR1 SQVTM and CDR2 ANQGSEA. With 1 base removed from V and 4 bases from J, the gap between germline ends came to 7 bases. CDR3 residues: CSVEVGGYGYTF. In nucleotides, the CDR3 is TGCAGCGTTGAAGTAGGGGGCTATGGCTACACCTTC.